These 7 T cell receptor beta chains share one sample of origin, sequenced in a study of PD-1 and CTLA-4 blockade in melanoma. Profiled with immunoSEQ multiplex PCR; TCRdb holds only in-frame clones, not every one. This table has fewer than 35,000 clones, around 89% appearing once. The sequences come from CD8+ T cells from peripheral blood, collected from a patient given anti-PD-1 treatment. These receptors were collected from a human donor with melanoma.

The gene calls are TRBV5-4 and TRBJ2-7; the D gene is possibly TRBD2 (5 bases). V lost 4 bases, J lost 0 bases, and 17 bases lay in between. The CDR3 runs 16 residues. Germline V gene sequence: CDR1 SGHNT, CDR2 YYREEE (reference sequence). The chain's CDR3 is CASSLWGVYSSYEQYF. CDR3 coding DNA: TGTGCCAGCAGCCTCTGGGGAGTCTATAGCTCCTACGAGCAGTACTTC.

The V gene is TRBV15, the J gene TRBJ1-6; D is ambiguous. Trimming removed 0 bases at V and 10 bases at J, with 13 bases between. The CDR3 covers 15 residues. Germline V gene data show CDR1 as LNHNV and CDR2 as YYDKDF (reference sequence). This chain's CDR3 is CATSRDRTVGSPLHF. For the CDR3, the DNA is TGTGCCACCAGCAGAGATCGAACAGTAGGGTCACCCCTCCACTTT.

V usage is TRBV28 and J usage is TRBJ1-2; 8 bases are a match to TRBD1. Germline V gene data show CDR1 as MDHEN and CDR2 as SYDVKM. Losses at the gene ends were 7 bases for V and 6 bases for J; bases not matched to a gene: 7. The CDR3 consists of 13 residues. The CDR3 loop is CASTLQGGHGYTF. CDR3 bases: TGTGCCAGCACCCTACAGGGGGGACATGGCTACACCTTC.

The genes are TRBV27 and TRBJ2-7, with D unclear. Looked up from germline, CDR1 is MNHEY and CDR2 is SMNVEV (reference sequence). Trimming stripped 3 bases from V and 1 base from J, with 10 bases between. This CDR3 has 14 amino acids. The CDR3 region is CASSLEVGSYEQYF. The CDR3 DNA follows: TGTGCCAGCAGTTTGGAAGTAGGGTCCTACGAGCAGTACTTC.

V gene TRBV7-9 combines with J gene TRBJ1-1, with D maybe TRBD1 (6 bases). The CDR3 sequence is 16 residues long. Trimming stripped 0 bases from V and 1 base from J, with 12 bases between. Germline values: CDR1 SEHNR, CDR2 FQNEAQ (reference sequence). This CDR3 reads CASSLAPGQTNTEAFF. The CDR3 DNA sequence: TGTGCCAGCAGCTTAGCCCCGGGACAAACGAACACTGAAGCTTTCTTT. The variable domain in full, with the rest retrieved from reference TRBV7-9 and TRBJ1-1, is DTGVSQNPRHKITKRGQNVTFRCDPISEHNRLYWYRQTLGQGPEFLTYFQNEAQLEKSRLLSDRFSAERPKGSFSTLEIQRTEQGDSAMYLCASSLAPGQTNTEAFFGQGTRLTVV.

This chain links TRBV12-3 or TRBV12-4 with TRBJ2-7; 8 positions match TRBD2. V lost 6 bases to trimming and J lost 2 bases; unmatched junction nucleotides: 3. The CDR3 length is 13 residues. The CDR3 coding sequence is TGTGCCAGCAGCCCGGGACTAGCCTACGAGCAGTACTTC. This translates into CASSPGLAYEQYF.

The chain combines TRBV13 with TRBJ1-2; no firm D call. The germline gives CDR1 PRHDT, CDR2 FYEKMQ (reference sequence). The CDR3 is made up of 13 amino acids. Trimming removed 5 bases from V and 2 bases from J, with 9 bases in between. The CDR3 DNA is TGTGCCAGCAGCCCGAACAGAAACTATGGCTACACCTTC. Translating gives CASSPNRNYGYTF.